This TCR beta chain came from a study of patients and donors after allogeneic stem cell transplantation. This clonotype was seen a few times. V was clipped by 3 bases and J by 5 bases, with 13 bases between them. Germline V gene sequence: CDR1 MNHEY, CDR2 SVGAGI. This CDR3 region has 14 residues. TCRdb reanalysed the RT-PCR reads using MiXCR and keeps one entry per CDR3 protein. The sample consists of some 960,000 distinct CDR3 sequences, roughly 17% of them appearing once. J is TRBJ1-1 and V is TRBV6-5; perhaps TRBD1 as D (6 bases). The receptor's source is a human donor who was either an allogeneic HSCT recipient or a stem cell or donor lymphocyte infusion donor (not recorded which). It is not recorded whose cells these are; they may come from a transplant donor. Material: blood, either unsorted or a sorted T cell fraction (not recorded which). CDR3 coding DNA: TGTGCCAGCAGTTATGGAAGGGGGTGGACTGAAGCTTTCTTT. The encoded protein is CASSYGRGWTEAFF.